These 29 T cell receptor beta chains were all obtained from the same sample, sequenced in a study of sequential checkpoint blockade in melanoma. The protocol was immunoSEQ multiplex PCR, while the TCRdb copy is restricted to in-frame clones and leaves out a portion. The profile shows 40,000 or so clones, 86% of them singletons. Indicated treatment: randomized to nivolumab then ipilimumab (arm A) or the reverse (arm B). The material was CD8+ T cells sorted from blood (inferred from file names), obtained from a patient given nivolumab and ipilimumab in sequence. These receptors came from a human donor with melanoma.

This CDR3 is CASSVTGTGVYYEQYF. CDR3 DNA sequence: TGTGCCAGCAGCGTTACCGGGACAGGGGTTTACTACGAGCAGTACTTC. The V call is TRBV9, the J call TRBJ2-7, with 10 bases that match TRBD1. The CDR3 spans 16 residues. The J segment lost 3 bases and the V segment lost 2 bases, leaving 8 bases of the junction unmatched. Germline V lookup: CDR1 SGDLS, CDR2 YYNGEE. Drawing the rest from reference TRBV9 and TRBJ2-7, the complete variable domain is DSGVTQTPKHLITATGQRVTLRCSPRSGDLSVYWYQQSLDQGLQFLIQYYNGEERAKGNILERFSAQQFPDLHSELNLSSLELGDSALYFCASSVTGTGVYYEQYFGPGTRLTVT.

CDR3 nucleotides: TGTGCCAGCAGCCGAGGCCCACCCCTGACTAGCGGGTACGAGCAGTACTTC. It encodes CASSRGPPLTSGYEQYF. This chain links TRBV7-9 with TRBJ2-7; 10 bases are a match to TRBD2. With V trimmed by 5 bases and J by 4 bases, 14 bases remained unmatched. The germline gives CDR1 SEHNR, CDR2 FQNEAQ (reference sequence). The CDR3 contains 17 residues.

CDR3 sequence (DNA): TGTGCCAGCTCCGGGGGGGGGAACACTGAAGCTTTCTTT. It specifies CASSGGGNTEAFF. V and J are TRBV5-4 and TRBJ1-1; possible D gene TRBD1, 5 bases. This CDR3 has 13 amino acids. The germline V gene has CDR1 SGHNT and CDR2 YYREEE (reference sequence). V shed 7 bases and J shed 1 base, with 11 bases lying between them.

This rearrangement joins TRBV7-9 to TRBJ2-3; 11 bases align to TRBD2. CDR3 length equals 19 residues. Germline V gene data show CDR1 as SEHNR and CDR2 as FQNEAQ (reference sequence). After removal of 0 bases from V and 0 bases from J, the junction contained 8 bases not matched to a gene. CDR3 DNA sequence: TGTGCCAGCAGCTTAGCGGGTCTAGCGGGAGGCCCTAGCACAGATACGCAGTATTTT. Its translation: CASSLAGLAGGPSTDTQYF.

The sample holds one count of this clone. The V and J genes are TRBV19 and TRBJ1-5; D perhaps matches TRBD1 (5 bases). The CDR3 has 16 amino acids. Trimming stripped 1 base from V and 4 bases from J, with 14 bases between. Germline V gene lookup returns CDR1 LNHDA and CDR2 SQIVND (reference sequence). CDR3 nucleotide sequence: TGTGCCAGTAGTATAGGAACCCGCGGGGGAAATCAGCCCCAGCATTTT. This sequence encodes CASSIGTRGGNQPQHF.

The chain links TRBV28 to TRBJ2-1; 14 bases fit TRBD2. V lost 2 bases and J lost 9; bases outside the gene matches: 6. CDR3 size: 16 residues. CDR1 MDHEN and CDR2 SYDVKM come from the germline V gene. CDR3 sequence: CASSLAPGLAGVEQFF. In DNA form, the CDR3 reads TGTGCCAGCAGTTTAGCTCCGGGACTAGCGGGAGTTGAGCAGTTCTTC. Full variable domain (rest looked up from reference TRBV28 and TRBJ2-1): DVKVTQSSRYLVKRTGEKVFLECVQDMDHENMFWYRQDPGLGLRLIYFSYDVKMKEKGDIPEGYSVSREKKERFSLILESASTNQTSMYLCASSLAPGLAGVEQFFGPGTRLTVL.

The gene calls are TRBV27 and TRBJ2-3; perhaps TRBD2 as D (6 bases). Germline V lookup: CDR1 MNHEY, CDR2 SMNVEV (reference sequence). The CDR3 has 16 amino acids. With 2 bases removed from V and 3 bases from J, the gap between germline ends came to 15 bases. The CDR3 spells CASSLKVLAGTDTQYF. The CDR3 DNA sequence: TGTGCCAGCAGTTTAAAAGTCCTGGCGGGAACAGATACGCAGTATTTT.

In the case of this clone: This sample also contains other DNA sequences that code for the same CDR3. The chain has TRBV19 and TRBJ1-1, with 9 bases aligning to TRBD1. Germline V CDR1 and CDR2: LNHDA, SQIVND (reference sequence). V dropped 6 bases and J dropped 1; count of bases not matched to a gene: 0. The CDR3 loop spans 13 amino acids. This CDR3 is CASRTGGNTEAFF. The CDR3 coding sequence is TGTGCCAGTAGGACAGGGGGGAACACTGAAGCTTTCTTT.

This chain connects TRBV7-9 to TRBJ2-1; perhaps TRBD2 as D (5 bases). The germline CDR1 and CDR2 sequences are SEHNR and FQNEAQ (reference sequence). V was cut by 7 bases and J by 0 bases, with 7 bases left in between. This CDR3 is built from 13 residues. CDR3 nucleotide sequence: TGTGCCAGCAAACGGGACTCCTACAATGAGCAGTTCTTC. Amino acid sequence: CASKRDSYNEQFF. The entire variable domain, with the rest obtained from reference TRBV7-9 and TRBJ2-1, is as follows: DTGVSQNPRHKITKRGQNVTFRCDPISEHNRLYWYRQTLGQGPEFLTYFQNEAQLEKSRLLSDRFSAERPKGSFSTLEIQRTEQGDSAMYLCASKRDSYNEQFFGPGTRLTVL.

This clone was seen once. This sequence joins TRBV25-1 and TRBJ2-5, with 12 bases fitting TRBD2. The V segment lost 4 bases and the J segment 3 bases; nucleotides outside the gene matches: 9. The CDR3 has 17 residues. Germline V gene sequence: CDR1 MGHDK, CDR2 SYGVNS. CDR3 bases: TGTGCCAGCAGTGTTGGGCTGCGACTAGCGGGAGAAGAGACCCAGTACTTC. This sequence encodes CASSVGLRLAGEETQYF.

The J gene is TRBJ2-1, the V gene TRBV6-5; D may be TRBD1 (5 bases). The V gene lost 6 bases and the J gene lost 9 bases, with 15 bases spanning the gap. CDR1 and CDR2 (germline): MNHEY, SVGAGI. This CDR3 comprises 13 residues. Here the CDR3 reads CASSPQGGSEQFF. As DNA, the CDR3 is TGTGCCAGCAGCCCTCAGGGCGGAAGTGAGCAGTTCTTC.

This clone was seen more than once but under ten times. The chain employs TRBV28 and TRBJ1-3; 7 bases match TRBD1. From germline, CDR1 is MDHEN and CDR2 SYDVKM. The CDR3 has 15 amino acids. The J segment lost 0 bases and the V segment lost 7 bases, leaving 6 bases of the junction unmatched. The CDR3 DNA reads TGTGCCAGCAACCCGGGACAGCTCTCTGGAAACACCATATATTTT. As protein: CASNPGQLSGNTIYF.

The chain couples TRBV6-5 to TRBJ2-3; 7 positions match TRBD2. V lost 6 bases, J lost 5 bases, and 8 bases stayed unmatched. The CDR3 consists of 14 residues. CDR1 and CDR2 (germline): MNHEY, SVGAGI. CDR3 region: CASSMSGEGDTQYF. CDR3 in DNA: TGTGCCAGCAGCATGTCGGGGGAGGGAGATACGCAGTATTTT.

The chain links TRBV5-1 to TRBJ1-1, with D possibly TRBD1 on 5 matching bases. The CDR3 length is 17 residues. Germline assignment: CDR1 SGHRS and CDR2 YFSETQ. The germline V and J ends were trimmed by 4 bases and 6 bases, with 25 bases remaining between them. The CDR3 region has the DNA TGCGCCAGCAGCCGGCCAACGACGGGGGGAGGGTCGGCTGAAGCTTTCTTT. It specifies CASSRPTTGGGSAEAFF.

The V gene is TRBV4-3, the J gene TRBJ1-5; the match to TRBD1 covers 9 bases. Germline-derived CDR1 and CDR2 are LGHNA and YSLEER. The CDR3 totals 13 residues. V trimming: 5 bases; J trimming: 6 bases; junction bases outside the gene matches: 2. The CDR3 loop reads CASSTDRGQPQHF. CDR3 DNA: TGCGCCAGCAGCACGGACAGGGGTCAGCCCCAGCATTTT.

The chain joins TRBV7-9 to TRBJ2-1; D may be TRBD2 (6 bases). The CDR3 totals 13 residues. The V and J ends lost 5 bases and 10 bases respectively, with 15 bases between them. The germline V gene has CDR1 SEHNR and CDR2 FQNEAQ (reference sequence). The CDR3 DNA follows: TGTGCCAGCAGCGGGGGGTCTAGCGTAGAGCAGTTCTTC. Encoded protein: CASSGGSSVEQFF.

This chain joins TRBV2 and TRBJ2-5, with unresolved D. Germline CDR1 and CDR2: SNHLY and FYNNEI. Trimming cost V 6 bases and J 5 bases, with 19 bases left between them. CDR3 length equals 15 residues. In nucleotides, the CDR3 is TGTGCCAGCAGCGAGCGCGCCGTACGCTCTGAGACCCAGTACTTC. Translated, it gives CASSERAVRSETQYF. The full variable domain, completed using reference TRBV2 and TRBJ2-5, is EPEVTQTPSHQVTQMGQEVILRCVPISNHLYFYWYRQILGQKVEFLVSFYNNEISEKSEIFDDQFSVERPDGSNFTLKIRSTKLEDSAMYFCASSERAVRSETQYFGPGTRLLVL.

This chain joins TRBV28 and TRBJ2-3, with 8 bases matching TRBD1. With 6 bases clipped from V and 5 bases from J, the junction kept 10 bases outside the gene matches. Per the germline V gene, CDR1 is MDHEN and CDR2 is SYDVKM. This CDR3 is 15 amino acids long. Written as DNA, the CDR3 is TGTGCCAGCAGCCAAACTCGGACAGGGAAAGATACGCAGTATTTT. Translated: CASSQTRTGKDTQYF. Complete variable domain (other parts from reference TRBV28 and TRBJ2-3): DVKVTQSSRYLVKRTGEKVFLECVQDMDHENMFWYRQDPGLGLRLIYFSYDVKMKEKGDIPEGYSVSREKKERFSLILESASTNQTSMYLCASSQTRTGKDTQYFGPGTRLTVL.

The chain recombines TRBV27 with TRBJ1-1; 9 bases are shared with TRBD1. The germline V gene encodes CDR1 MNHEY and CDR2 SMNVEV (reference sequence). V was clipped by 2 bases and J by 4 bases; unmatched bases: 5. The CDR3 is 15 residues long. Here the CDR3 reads CASSLVQGARTEAFF. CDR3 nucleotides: TGTGCCAGCAGTTTAGTACAGGGGGCTCGCACTGAAGCTTTCTTT.

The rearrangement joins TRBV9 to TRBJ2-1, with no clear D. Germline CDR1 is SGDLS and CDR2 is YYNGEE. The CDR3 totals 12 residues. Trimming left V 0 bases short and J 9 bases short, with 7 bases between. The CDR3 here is CASSVGSGEQFF. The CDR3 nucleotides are TGTGCCAGCAGCGTAGGGTCCGGTGAGCAGTTCTTC.

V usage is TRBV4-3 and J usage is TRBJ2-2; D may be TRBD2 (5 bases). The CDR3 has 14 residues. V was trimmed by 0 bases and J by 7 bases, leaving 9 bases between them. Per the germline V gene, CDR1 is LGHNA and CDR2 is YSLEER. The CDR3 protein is CASSQDIRDGELFF. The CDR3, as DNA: TGCGCCAGCAGCCAAGATATCCGGGACGGGGAGCTGTTTTTT.

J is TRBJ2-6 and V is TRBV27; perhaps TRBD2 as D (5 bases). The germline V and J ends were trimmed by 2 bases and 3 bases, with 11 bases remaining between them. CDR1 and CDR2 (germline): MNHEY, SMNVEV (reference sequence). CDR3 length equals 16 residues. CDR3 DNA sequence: TGTGCCAGCAGTTTAGTATTAGGAGGTGGGGCCAACGTCCTGACTTTC. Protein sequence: CASSLVLGGGANVLTF.

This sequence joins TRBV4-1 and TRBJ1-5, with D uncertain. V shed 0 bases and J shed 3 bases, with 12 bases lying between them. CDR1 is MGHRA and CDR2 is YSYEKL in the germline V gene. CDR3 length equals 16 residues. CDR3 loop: CASSQEISGYNQPQHF. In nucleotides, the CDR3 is TGCGCCAGCAGCCAAGAAATATCGGGTTACAATCAGCCCCAGCATTTT.

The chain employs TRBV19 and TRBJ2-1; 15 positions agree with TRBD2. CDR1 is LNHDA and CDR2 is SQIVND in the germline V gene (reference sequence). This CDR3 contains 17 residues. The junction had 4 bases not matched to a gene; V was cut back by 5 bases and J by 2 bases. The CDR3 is CASSPGLAGGAYNEQFF. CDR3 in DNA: TGTGCCAGTAGTCCGGGACTAGCGGGAGGCGCCTACAATGAGCAGTTCTTC.

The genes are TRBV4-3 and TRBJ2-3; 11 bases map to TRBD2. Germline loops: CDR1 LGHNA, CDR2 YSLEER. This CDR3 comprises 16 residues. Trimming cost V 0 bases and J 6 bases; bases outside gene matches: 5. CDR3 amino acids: CASSQEPGLAVDTQYF. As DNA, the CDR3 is TGCGCCAGCAGCCAAGAACCGGGACTAGCGGTTGATACGCAGTATTTT.

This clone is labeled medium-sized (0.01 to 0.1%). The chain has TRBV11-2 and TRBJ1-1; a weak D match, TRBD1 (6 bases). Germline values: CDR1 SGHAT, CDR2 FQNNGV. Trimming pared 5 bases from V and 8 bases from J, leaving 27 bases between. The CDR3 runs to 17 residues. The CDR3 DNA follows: TGTGCCAGCAGCCTCAGCGGGGCCAGTCGGGGGCGCCCAGAAGCTTTCTTT. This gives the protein CASSLSGASRGRPEAFF. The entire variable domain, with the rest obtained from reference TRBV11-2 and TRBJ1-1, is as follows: EAGVAQSPRYKIIEKRQSVAFWCNPISGHATLYWYQQILGQGPKLLIQFQNNGVVDDSQLPKDRFSAERLKGVDSTLKIQPAKLEDSAVYLCASSLSGASRGRPEAFFGQGTRLTVV.

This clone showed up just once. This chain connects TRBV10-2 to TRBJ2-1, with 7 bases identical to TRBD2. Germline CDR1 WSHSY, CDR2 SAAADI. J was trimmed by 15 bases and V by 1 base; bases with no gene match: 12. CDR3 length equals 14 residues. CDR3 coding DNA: TGCGCCAGCAGTGAGTTAGTGGGACTACCGGCTGCGTTCTTC. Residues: CASSELVGLPAAFF.

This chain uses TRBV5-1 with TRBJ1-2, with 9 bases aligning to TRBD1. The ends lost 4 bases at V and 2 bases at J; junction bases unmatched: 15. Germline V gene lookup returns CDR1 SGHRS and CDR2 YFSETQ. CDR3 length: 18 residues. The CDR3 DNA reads TGCGCCAGCAGCATCGGACAGGGGAGCGGGGCTTACAACTATGGCTACACCTTC. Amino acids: CASSIGQGSGAYNYGYTF.

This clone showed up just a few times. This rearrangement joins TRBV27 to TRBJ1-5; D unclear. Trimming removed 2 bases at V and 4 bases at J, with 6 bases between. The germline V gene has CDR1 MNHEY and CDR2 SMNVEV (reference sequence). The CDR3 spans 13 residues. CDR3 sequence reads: CASSLTLNQPQHF. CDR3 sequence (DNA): TGTGCCAGCAGTTTAACATTGAATCAGCCCCAGCATTTT.